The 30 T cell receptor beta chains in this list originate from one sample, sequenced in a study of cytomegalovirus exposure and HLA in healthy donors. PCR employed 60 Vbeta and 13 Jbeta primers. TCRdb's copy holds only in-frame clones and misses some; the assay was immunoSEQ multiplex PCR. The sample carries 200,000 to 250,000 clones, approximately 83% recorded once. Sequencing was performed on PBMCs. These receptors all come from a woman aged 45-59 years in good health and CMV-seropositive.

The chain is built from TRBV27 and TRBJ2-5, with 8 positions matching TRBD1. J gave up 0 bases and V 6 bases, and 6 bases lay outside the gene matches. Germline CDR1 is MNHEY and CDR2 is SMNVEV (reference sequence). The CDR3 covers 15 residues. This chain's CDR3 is CASRTDRVNQETQYF. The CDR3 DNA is TGTGCCAGCAGGACGGACAGGGTCAACCAAGAGACCCAGTACTTC.

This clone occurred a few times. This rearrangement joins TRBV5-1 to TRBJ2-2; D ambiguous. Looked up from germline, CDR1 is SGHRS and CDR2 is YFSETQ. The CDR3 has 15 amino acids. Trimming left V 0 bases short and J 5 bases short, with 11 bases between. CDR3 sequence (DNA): TGCGCCAGCAGCTTGGACCCAGACAAAACCGGGGAGCTGTTTTTT. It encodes CASSLDPDKTGELFF. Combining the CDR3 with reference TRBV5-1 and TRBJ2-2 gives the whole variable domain KAGVTQTPRYLIKTRGQQVTLSCSPISGHRSVSWYQQTPGQGLQFLFEYFSETQRNKGNFPGRFSGRQFSNSRSEMNVSTLELGDSALYLCASSLDPDKTGELFFGEGSRLTVL.

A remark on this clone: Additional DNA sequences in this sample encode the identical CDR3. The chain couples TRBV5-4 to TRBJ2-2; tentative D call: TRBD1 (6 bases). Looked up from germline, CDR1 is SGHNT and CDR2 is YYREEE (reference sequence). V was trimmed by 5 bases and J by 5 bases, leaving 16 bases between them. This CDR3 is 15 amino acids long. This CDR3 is CASSSGTTNTGELFF. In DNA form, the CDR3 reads TGTGCCAGCAGTTCCGGGACAACTAATACCGGGGAGCTGTTTTTT.

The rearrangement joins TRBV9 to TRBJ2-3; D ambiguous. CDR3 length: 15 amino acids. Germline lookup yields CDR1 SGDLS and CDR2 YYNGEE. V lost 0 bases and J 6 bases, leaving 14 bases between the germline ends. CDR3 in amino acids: CASSVDGRSWDTQYF. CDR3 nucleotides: TGTGCCAGCAGCGTAGATGGCCGAAGTTGGGATACGCAGTATTTT. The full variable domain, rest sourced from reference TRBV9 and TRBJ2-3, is DSGVTQTPKHLITATGQRVTLRCSPRSGDLSVYWYQQSLDQGLQFLIQYYNGEERAKGNILERFSAQQFPDLHSELNLSSLELGDSALYFCASSVDGRSWDTQYFGPGTRLTVL.

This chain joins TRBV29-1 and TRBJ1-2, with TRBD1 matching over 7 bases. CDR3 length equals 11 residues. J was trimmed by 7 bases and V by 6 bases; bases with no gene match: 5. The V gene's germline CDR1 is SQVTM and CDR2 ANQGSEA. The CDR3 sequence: CSVRQGIGYTF. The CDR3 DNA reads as TGCAGCGTCAGACAGGGAATTGGCTACACCTTC.

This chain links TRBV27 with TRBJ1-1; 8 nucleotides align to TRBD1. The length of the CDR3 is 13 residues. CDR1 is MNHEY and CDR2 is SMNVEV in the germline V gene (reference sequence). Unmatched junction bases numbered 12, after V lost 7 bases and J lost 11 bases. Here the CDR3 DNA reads TGTGCCAGCACCGCTAGGACAGGGTCTAGGGCTTTCTTT. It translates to CASTARTGSRAFF.

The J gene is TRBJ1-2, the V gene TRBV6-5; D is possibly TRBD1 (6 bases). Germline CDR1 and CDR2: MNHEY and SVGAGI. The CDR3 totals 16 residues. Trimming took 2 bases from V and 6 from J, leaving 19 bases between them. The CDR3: CASSYLPATGGNGYTF. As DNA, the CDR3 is TGTGCCAGCAGTTACCTACCCGCGACAGGCGGAAATGGCTACACCTTC.

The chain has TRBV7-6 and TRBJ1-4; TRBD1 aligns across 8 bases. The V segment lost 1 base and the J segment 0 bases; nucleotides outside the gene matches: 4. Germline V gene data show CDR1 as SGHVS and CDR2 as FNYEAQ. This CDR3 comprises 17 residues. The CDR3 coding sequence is TGTGCCAGCAGCTTAGTGCCAGGGGGCTCAACTAATGAAAAACTGTTTTTT. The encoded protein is CASSLVPGGSTNEKLFF.

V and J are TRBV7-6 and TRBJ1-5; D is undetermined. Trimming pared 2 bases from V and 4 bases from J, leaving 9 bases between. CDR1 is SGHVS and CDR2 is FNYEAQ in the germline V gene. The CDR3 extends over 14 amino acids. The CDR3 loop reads CASSLSWANQPQHF. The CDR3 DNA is TGTGCCAGCAGCTTATCTTGGGCGAATCAGCCCCAGCATTTT.

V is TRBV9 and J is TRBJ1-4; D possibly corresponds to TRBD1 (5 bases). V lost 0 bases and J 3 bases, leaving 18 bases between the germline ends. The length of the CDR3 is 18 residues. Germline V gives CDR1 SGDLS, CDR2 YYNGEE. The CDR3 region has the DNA TGTGCCAGCAGCGTAGAGCCGGGACGGAGGGCGGCTAATGAAAAACTGTTTTTT. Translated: CASSVEPGRRAANEKLFF. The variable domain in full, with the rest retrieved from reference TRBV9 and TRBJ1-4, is DSGVTQTPKHLITATGQRVTLRCSPRSGDLSVYWYQQSLDQGLQFLIQYYNGEERAKGNILERFSAQQFPDLHSELNLSSLELGDSALYFCASSVEPGRRAANEKLFFGSGTQLSVL.

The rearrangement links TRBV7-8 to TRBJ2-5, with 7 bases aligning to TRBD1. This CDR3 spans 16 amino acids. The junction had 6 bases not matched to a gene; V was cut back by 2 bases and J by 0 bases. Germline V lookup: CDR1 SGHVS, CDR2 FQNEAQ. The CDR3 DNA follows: TGTGCCAGCAGCTTAAAAGCGACAGGGCACCAAGAGACCCAGTACTTC. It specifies CASSLKATGHQETQYF.

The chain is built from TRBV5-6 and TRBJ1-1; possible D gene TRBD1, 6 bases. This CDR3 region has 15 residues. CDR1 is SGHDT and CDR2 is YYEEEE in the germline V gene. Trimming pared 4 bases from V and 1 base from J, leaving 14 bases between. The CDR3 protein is CASSPWTETNTEAFF. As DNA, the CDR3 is TGTGCCAGCAGCCCATGGACAGAGACGAACACTGAAGCTTTCTTT.

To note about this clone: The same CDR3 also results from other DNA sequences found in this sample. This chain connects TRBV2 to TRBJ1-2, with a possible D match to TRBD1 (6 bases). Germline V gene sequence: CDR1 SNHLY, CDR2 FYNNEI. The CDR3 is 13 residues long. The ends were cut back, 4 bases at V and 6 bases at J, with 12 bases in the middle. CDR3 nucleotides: TGTGCCAGCAGTGTTCGGGCAGGGGATGGCTACACCTTC. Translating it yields CASSVRAGDGYTF.

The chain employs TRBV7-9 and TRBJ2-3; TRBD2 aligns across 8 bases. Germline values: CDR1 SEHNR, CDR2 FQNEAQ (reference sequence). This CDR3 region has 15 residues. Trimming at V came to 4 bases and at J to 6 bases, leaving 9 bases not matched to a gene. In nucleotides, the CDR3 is TGTGCCAGCAGCTACCTAGGGTCTAGCGGGGATACGCAGTATTTT. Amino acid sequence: CASSYLGSSGDTQYF. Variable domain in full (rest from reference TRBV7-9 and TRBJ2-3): DTGVSQNPRHKITKRGQNVTFRCDPISEHNRLYWYRQTLGQGPEFLTYFQNEAQLEKSRLLSDRFSAERPKGSFSTLEIQRTEQGDSAMYLCASSYLGSSGDTQYFGPGTRLTVL.

Written as DNA, the CDR3 is TGCGCCAGCAGCCCCCAGACAGGGGGTTCCGGGGAGCTGTTTTTT. It specifies CASSPQTGGSGELFF. The J gene is TRBJ2-2, the V gene TRBV4-1; TRBD1 aligns across 9 bases. CDR3 length: 15 residues. Germline trimming cut 4 bases from V and 6 bases from J; bases unmatched to any gene: 6. The germline CDR1 and CDR2 sequences are MGHRA and YSYEKL.

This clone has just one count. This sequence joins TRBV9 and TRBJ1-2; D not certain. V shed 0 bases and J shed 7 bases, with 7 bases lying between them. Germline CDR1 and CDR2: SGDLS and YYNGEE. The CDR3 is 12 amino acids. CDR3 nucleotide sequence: TGTGCCAGCAGCGTAGGGTCGGGTGGCTACACCTTC. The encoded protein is CASSVGSGGYTF.

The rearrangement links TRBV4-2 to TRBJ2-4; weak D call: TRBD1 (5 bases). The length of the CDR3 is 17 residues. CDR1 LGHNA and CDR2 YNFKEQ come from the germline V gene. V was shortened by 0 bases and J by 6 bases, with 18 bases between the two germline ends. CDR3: CASSQDGPGQGLNIQYF. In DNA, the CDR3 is TGTGCCAGCAGCCAAGACGGACCTGGGCAGGGTCTAAACATTCAGTACTTC.

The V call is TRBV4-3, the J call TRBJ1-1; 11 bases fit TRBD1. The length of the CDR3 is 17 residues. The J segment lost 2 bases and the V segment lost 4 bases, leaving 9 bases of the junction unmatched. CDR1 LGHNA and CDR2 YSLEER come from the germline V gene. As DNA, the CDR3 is TGCGCCAGCAGCCGAGGACAGGGGGCGCGTCTTAACACTGAAGCTTTCTTT. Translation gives CASSRGQGARLNTEAFF.

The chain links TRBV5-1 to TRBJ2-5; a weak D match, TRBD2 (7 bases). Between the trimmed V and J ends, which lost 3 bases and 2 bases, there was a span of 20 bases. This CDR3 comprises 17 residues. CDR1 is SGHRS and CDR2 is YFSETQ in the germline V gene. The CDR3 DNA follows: TGCGCCAGCAGCTCGGGGACGGCCGGGGGGCATCAAGAGACCCAGTACTTC. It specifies CASSSGTAGGHQETQYF.

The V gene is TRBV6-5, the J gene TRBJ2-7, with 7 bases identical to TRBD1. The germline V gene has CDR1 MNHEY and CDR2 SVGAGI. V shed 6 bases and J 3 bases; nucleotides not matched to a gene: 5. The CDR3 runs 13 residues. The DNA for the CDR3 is TGTGCCAGCAGGACAGGGTCGAGCTACGAGCAGTACTTC. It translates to CASRTGSSYEQYF.

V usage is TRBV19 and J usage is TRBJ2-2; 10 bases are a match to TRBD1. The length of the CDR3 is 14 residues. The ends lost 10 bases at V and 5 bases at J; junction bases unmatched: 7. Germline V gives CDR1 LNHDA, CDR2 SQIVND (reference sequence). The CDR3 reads CATRDRGGTGELFF. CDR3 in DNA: TGTGCCACCCGGGACAGGGGAGGGACCGGGGAGCTGTTTTTT.

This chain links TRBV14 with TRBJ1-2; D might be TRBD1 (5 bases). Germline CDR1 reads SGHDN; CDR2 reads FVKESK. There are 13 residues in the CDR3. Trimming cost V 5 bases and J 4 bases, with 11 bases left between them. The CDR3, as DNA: TGTGCCAGCAGCGGGGCAGGGCCCTATGGCTACACCTTC. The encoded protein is CASSGAGPYGYTF.

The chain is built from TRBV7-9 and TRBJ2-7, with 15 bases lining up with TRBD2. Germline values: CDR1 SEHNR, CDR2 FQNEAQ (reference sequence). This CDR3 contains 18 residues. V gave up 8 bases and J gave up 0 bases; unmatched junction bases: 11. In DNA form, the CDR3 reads TGTGCCAGCGGCTCGACCGGGACTAGCGGGGGGAGCTCCTACGAGCAGTACTTC. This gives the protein CASGSTGTSGGSSYEQYF. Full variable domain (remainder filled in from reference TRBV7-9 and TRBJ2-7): DTGVSQNPRHKITKRGQNVTFRCDPISEHNRLYWYRQTLGQGPEFLTYFQNEAQLEKSRLLSDRFSAERPKGSFSTLEIQRTEQGDSAMYLCASGSTGTSGGSSYEQYFGPGTRLTVT.

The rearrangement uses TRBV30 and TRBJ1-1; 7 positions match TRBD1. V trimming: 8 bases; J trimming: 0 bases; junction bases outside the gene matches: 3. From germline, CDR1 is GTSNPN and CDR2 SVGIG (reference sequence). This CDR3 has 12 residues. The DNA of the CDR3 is TGTGCCAGGGGGCAGATGAACACTGAAGCTTTCTTT. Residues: CARGQMNTEAFF.

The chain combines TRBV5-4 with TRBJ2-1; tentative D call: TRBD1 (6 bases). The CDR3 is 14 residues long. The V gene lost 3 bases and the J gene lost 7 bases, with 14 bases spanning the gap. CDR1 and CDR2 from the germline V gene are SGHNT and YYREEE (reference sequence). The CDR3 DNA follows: TGTGCCAGCAGCTCGCAGGTCCAGGGGAATGAGCAGTTCTTC. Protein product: CASSSQVQGNEQFF.

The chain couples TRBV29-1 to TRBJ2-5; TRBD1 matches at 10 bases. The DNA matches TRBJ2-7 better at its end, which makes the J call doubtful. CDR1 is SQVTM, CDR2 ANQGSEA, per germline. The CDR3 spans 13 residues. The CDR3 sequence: CSVYGQGDYEQYF. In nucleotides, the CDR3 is TGCAGCGTCTACGGACAGGGGGACTACGAGCAGTACTTC.

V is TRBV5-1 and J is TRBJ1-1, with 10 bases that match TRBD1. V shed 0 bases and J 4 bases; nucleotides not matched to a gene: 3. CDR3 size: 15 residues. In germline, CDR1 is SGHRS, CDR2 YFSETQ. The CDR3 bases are TGCGCCAGCAGCTTGGGGGGACAGGGGACCACTGAAGCTTTCTTT. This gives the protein CASSLGGQGTTEAFF.

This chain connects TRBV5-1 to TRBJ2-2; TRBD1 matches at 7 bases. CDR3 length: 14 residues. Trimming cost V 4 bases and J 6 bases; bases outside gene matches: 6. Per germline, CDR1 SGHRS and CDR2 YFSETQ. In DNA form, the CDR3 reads TGCGCCAGCAGCAAGGGACAGACAGCCGGGGAGCTGTTTTTT. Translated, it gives CASSKGQTAGELFF. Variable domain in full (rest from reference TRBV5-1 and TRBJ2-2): KAGVTQTPRYLIKTRGQQVTLSCSPISGHRSVSWYQQTPGQGLQFLFEYFSETQRNKGNFPGRFSGRQFSNSRSEMNVSTLELGDSALYLCASSKGQTAGELFFGEGSRLTVL.

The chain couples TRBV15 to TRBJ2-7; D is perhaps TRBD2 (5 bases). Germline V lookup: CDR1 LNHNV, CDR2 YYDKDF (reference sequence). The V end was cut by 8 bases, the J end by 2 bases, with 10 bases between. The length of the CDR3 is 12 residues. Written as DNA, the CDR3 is TGTGCCACCGCGGCACTAGCCTACGAGCAGTACTTC. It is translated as CATAALAYEQYF.

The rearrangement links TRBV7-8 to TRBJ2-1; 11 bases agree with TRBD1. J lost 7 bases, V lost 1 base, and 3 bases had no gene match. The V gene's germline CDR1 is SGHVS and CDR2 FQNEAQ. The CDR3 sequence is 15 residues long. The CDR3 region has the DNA TGTGCCAGCAGCTTAGGGACAGGGGGCTTGAATGAGCAGTTCTTC. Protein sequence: CASSLGTGGLNEQFF.